The next 29 T cell receptor beta chains were all read from a single sample in a study of T-cell memory formation after mild COVID-19. TCRdb reprocessed the 5' RACE reads with MiXCR, giving one entry per CDR3 protein. The sample includes around 340,000 distinct CDR3 sequences, approximately 15% seen only once; the top ten take 20% to 25%. Sequencing input: PBMCs or a T cell subset sorted from them (not recorded which). Receptors originate from a man in his late teens or twenties who had mild COVID-19 (a few samples of this study predate the infection). Cell type and time point are not known.

V gene TRBV6-2 or TRBV6-3 combines with J gene TRBJ2-7, with a possible D match to TRBD2 (5 bases). This CDR3 has 12 residues. Germline V gene sequence: CDR1 MNHEY, CDR2 SVGEGT. V was cut by 6 bases and J by 7 bases, with 13 bases left in between. In DNA, the CDR3 is TGTGCCAGCAGGTTACCGTCGGGGGAGCAGTACGTC. Translation: CASRLPSGEQYV.

This clonotype was detected only a few times. The chain combines TRBV7-2 with TRBJ2-7; D possibly matches TRBD1 or TRBD2 (6 bases each). Germline V gives CDR1 SGHTA, CDR2 FQGNSA. Trimming removed 2 bases from V and 4 bases from J, with 12 bases in between. The CDR3 consists of 14 residues. CDR3 in DNA: TGTGCCAGCAGCTTAAAAGGGGGGACATACGAGCAGTACTTC. Encoded protein: CASSLKGGTYEQYF.

The genes are TRBV7-2 and TRBJ2-2, with 8 bases fitting TRBD1. Per germline, CDR1 SGHTA and CDR2 FQGNSA. The CDR3 has 15 residues. J was trimmed by 3 bases and V by 6 bases; bases with no gene match: 6. Written as DNA, the CDR3 is TGTGCCAGCAGTACGAGGACAGGGCACACCGGGGAGCTGTTTTTT. Its protein product is CASSTRTGHTGELFF.

J is TRBJ1-2 and V is TRBV4-3, with 8 bases aligning to TRBD1. J gave up 0 bases and V 1 base, and 1 base lay outside the gene matches. In germline, CDR1 is LGHNA, CDR2 YSLEER. The CDR3 sequence is 15 residues long. The CDR3 DNA reads TGCGCCAGCAGCCAAGTGGACAGGGCTAACTATGGCTACACCTTC. Translation: CASSQVDRANYGYTF.

J is TRBJ2-1 and V is TRBV12-3 or TRBV12-4, with D unclear. The CDR3 length is 14 residues. Trimming removed 4 bases at V and 0 bases at J, with 7 bases between. The CDR3 DNA sequence: TGTGCCAGCAGTTGGCGGAGCTCCTACAATGAGCAGTTCTTC. Its protein product is CASSWRSSYNEQFF.

There are a few counts of this clonotype. This chain joins TRBV5-1 and TRBJ2-6; D possibly matches TRBD1 or TRBD2 (5 bases each). The CDR3 is made up of 16 amino acids. The V and J ends lost 5 bases and 0 bases respectively, with 12 bases between them. Germline CDR1 reads SGHRS; CDR2 reads YFSETQ. CDR3 DNA: TGCGCCAGCAGGCCTCCGGGGACCTCTGGGGCCAACGTCCTGACTTTC. This codes for CASRPPGTSGANVLTF.

V usage is TRBV19 and J usage is TRBJ2-1; TRBD2 might be the D (6 bases). Germline CDR1 LNHDA, CDR2 SQIVND (reference sequence). This CDR3 comprises 15 residues. Trimming cost V 3 bases and J 0 bases, with 9 bases left between them. As DNA, the CDR3 is TGTGCCAGTAGTATGCGGGGTAGCTCCTACAATGAGCAGTTCTTC. The encoded protein is CASSMRGSSYNEQFF.

This clonotype showed up many times. The chain combines TRBV5-1 with TRBJ2-2; D possibly uses TRBD1 or TRBD2 (6 bases each). Germline V lookup: CDR1 SGHRS, CDR2 YFSETQ. The CDR3 is made up of 15 amino acids. Trimming pared 4 bases from V and 1 base from J, leaving 11 bases between. The CDR3 DNA follows: TGCGCCAGCAGCCCGGGGGCAGAGAACACCGGGGAGCTGTTTTTT. Protein sequence: CASSPGAENTGELFF. Full variable domain (remainder filled in from reference TRBV5-1 and TRBJ2-2): KAGVTQTPRYLIKTRGQQVTLSCSPISGHRSVSWYQQTPGQGLQFLFEYFSETQRNKGNFPGRFSGRQFSNSRSEMNVSTLELGDSALYLCASSPGAENTGELFFGEGSRLTVL.

This clonotype has a count of ten or more. The chain links TRBV6-1 to TRBJ1-1; D is undetermined. The germline CDR1 and CDR2 sequences are MNHNS and SASEGT. V lost 2 bases to trimming and J lost 7 bases, with 20 bases between them. The CDR3 is made up of 16 amino acids. In DNA, the CDR3 is TGTGCCAGCAGTGAATGGGTCCGGAGTCGTTTTGATGAAGCTTTCTTT. Amino acids: CASSEWVRSRFDEAFF.

For this clonotype: One end of the junction does not line up with germline, which may come from a read error. The gene calls are TRBV7-7 and TRBJ2-5, with D unresolved. Germline V CDR1 and CDR2: SSHAT, FNYEAQ (reference sequence). The CDR3 consists of 14 residues. The CDR3 spells CASSLSTAQETQYF. Here the CDR3 DNA reads TGTGCTAGCAGCTTAAGTACAGCCCAAGAGACCCAGTACTTC.

This clonotype was seen just once. The V call is TRBV20-1, the J call TRBJ2-7; perhaps TRBD1 as D (6 bases). The CDR3 totals 13 residues. The V gene's germline CDR1 is DFQATT and CDR2 SNEGSKA (reference sequence). V shed 2 bases and J shed 1 base, with 9 bases lying between them. The CDR3: CSARLRGSYEQYF. As DNA, the CDR3 is TGCAGTGCTAGACTCAGGGGATCCTACGAGCAGTACTTC.

The chain uses TRBV4-3 and TRBJ1-1; D might be TRBD1 (5 bases). V gave up 0 bases and J gave up 2 bases, with 13 bases separating them. The CDR3 sequence is 16 residues long. Germline lookup yields CDR1 LGHNA and CDR2 YSLEER. CDR3 sequence (DNA): TGCGCCAGCAGCCAAGATGTAATAGGACAAAACACTGAAGCTTTCTTT. Translated, it gives CASSQDVIGQNTEAFF.

The chain uses TRBV30 and TRBJ1-6; D is unresolved. The CDR3 totals 14 residues. Germline V gene lookup returns CDR1 GTSNPN and CDR2 SVGIG (reference sequence). V lost 3 bases to trimming and J lost 10 bases, with 16 bases between them. For the CDR3, the DNA is TGTGCCTGGAGGGACGGGCAGCTTATATCACCCCTCCACTTT. Translation gives CAWRDGQLISPLHF.

The V gene is TRBV20-1, the J gene TRBJ2-5, with D unclear. CDR3 size: 13 residues. Germline V lookup: CDR1 DFQATT, CDR2 SNEGSKA (reference sequence). V shed 0 bases and J shed 5 bases, with 10 bases lying between them. As DNA, the CDR3 is TGCAGTGCTAGAGAGGCGGCCCGGGAGACCCAGTACTTC. This translates into CSAREAARETQYF.

This clonotype was detected only a few times. This chain connects TRBV12-5 to TRBJ2-5, with D uncertain. Per the germline V gene, CDR1 is LGHNT and CDR2 is FRNRAP. V shed 1 base and J shed 1 base, with 10 bases lying between them. This CDR3 region has 15 residues. CDR3 coding DNA: TGTGCTAGTGGTTTGGAGTACGGGCCCCAAGAGACCCAGTACTTC. Encoded protein: CASGLEYGPQETQYF.

J is TRBJ1-2 and V is TRBV6-5; D is uncertain. Germline V gene data show CDR1 as MNHEY and CDR2 as SVGAGI. Trimming took off 2 bases at V and 6 bases at J, with 10 bases between the two ends. The CDR3 totals 13 residues. In DNA, the CDR3 is TGTGCCAGCAGTTACCGGGGTAGCAATGGCTACACCTTC. This gives the protein CASSYRGSNGYTF.

The chain carries TRBV27 and TRBJ2-7; a possible D gene is TRBD2 (5 bases). CDR1 and CDR2 from the germline V gene are MNHEY and SMNVEV (reference sequence). This CDR3 has 15 residues. V gave up 3 bases and J gave up 6 bases, with 18 bases separating them. The CDR3, as DNA: TGTGCCAGCAGTTTTCTGGGCGCGGCCGAGGGCGAGCAGTACGTC. This gives the protein CASSFLGAAEGEQYV.

This clonotype was seen more than once but under ten times. V is TRBV7-2 and J is TRBJ2-3, with 8 bases lining up with TRBD2. This CDR3 has 17 residues. Losses at the gene ends were 8 bases for V and 3 bases for J; bases not matched to a gene: 16. CDR1 and CDR2 from the germline V gene are SGHTA and FQGNSA. Here the CDR3 reads CASQDRGSGALTDTQYF. DNA of the CDR3: TGTGCCAGCCAAGATCGGGGTAGCGGGGCCCTAACAGATACGCAGTATTTT.

Written as DNA, the CDR3 is TGTGCCACCAGTGATTTCTTGAGCGTCGGCACAGATACGCAGTATTTT. Translating it yields CATSDFLSVGTDTQYF. The rearrangement joins TRBV24-1 to TRBJ2-3; D remains ambiguous. The ends were cut back, 1 base at V and 1 base at J, with 11 bases in the middle. In germline, CDR1 is KGHDR, CDR2 SFDVKD. This CDR3 region has 16 residues.

The rearrangement uses TRBV27 and TRBJ2-3; TRBD2 agrees at 12 bases. The CDR3 sequence is 14 residues long. CDR1 is MNHEY and CDR2 is SMNVEV in the germline V gene (reference sequence). V was pared by 5 bases and J by 11 bases, with 8 bases of the junction left unmatched. The CDR3 DNA sequence: TGTGCCAGCAGTGTGCTAGCGGGGGGGAAAAAGCAGTATTTT. It codes for CASSVLAGGKKQYF.

This clonotype was observed a handful of times. The chain links TRBV11-2 to TRBJ2-2; 11 nucleotides align to TRBD1. The CDR3 runs 16 residues. CDR1 is SGHAT, CDR2 FQNNGV, per germline. Trimming removed 0 bases from V and 7 bases from J; junction bases left unmatched: 4. CDR3 residues: CASSLEGQGVNGELFF. As DNA, the CDR3 is TGTGCCAGCAGCTTAGAGGGACAGGGGGTTAACGGGGAGCTGTTTTTT.

The rearrangement links TRBV9 to TRBJ2-1; D is perhaps TRBD1 (6 bases). The germline V and J ends were trimmed by 4 bases and 8 bases, with 22 bases remaining between them. Germline assignment: CDR1 SGDLS and CDR2 YYNGEE. The CDR3 is 16 amino acids. DNA for the CDR3: TGTGCCAGCAGCTCCCCTGCCCAGGGGAAGGCTGATGAGCAGTTCTTC. Protein product: CASSSPAQGKADEQFF.

This clonotype has at least ten counts. As DNA, the CDR3 is TGTGCCAGCAGTCGGGACTTCTCGTCCCAGACCCAGTACTTC. It encodes CASSRDFSSQTQYF. The chain has TRBV7-3 and TRBJ2-5; D might be TRBD2 (6 bases). The ends were cut back, 6 bases at V and 6 bases at J, with 17 bases in the middle. The CDR3 consists of 14 residues. Germline V gene sequence: CDR1 SGHTA, CDR2 FQGTGA.

The V gene is TRBV12-3 or TRBV12-4, the J gene TRBJ1-5; possibly TRBD1 for D (5 bases). This CDR3 has 12 residues. This CDR3 is CGPGSDREPQHF. The CDR3 region has the DNA TGTGGGCCAGGGTCTGATCGAGAGCCCCAGCATTTT.

The chain recombines TRBV30 with TRBJ2-2; D is possibly TRBD1 (5 bases). CDR1 is GTSNPN, CDR2 SVGIG, per germline (reference sequence). V lost 3 bases, J lost 5 bases, and 7 bases lay in between. The length of the CDR3 is 12 residues. This CDR3 is CAWRKGTGELFF. The CDR3 DNA reads as TGTGCCTGGAGAAAGGGGACCGGGGAGCTGTTTTTT.

The sample holds a few counts of this clonotype. The chain uses TRBV20-1 and TRBJ2-5; TRBD2 aligns across 12 bases. In germline, CDR1 is DFQATT, CDR2 SNEGSKA (reference sequence). Losses at the gene ends were 3 bases for V and 1 base for J; bases not matched to a gene: 3. There are 15 residues in the CDR3. CDR3 region: CSASGGLAGQETQYF. The CDR3 DNA follows: TGCAGTGCTAGTGGGGGACTAGCGGGCCAAGAGACCCAGTACTTC.

The CDR3 nucleotides read TGTGCCACCAGTGATTCCGGAGGCTACACCTTC. Amino acid sequence: CATSDSGGYTF. This chain links TRBV24-1 with TRBJ1-2; D gene uncertain. V dropped 2 bases and J dropped 8 bases, with 5 bases sitting between them. The CDR3 totals 11 residues. CDR1 is KGHDR, CDR2 SFDVKD, per germline.

This clonotype was seen more than once but under ten times. The V call is TRBV2, the J call TRBJ2-7; D is undetermined. CDR3 length: 11 residues. Trimming took 3 bases from V and 2 from J, leaving 2 bases between them. Looked up from germline, CDR1 is SNHLY and CDR2 is FYNNEI. CDR3 in amino acids: CASSDAYEQYV. DNA for the CDR3: TGTGCCAGCAGTGACGCCTACGAGCAGTACGTC.

The chain combines TRBV6-2 or TRBV6-3 with TRBJ2-7; 7 nucleotides align to TRBD2. J gave up 5 bases and V 4 bases, and 8 bases lay outside the gene matches. Germline loops: CDR1 MNHEY, CDR2 SVGEGT. The CDR3 covers 14 residues. The CDR3 here is CASSSSGTTNEQYV. The CDR3 region has the DNA TGTGCCAGCAGTTCGTCCGGGACTACGAACGAGCAGTACGTC.